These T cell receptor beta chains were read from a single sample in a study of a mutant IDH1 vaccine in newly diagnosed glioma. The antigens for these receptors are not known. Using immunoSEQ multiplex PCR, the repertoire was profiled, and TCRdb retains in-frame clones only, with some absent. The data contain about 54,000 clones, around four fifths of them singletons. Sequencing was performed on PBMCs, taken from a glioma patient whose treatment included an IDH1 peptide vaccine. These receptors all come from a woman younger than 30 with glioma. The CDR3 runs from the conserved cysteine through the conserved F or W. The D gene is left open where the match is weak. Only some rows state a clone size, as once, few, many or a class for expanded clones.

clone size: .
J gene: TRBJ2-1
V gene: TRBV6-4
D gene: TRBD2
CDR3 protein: CASSESPSGGDEQFF
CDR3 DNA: TGTGCCAGCAGTGAATCCCCTAGCGGGGGAGATGAGCAGTTCTTC

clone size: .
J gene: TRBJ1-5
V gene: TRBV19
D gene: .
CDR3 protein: CASRAGTQPQHF
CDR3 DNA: TGTGCCAGTAGGGCAGGGACCCAGCCCCAGCATTTT

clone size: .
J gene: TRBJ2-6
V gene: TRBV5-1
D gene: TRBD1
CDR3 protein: CASSLEGQGDSGANVLTF
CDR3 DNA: TGCGCCAGCAGCTTGGAGGGACAGGGGGACTCTGGGGCCAACGTCCTGACTTTC

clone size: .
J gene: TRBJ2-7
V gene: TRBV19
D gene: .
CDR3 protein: CASSQQTEYEQYF
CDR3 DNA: TGTGCCAGTAGTCAACAGACAGAATACGAGCAGTACTTC

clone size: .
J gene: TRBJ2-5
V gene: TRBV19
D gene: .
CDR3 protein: CASSIIVGETQYF
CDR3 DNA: TGTGCCAGTAGTATAATCGTAGGAGAGACCCAGTACTTC

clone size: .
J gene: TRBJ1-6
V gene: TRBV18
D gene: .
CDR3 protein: CASSPTGTATNSPLHF
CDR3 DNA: TGTGCCAGCTCACCAACTGGGACGGCGACAAATTCACCCCTCCACTTT

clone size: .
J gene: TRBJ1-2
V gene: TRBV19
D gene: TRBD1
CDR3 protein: CATRTGIYGYTF
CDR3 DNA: TGTGCCACTAGGACAGGGATCTATGGCTACACCTTC

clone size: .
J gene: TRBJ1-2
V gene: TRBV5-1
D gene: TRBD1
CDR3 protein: CASSILPGQDSMGYTF
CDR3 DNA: TGCGCCAGCAGCATACTTCCGGGACAGGACTCTATGGGCTACACCTTC

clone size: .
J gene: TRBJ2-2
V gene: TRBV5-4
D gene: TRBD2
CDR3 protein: CASSLLAGGPTGELFF
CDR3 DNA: TGTGCCAGCAGCTTACTAGCGGGGGGGCCTACCGGGGAGCTGTTTTTT

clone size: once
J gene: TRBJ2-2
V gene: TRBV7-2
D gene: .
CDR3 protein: CASSLGAGNTGELFF
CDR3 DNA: TGTGCCAGCAGCTTAGGGGCGGGTAACACCGGGGAGCTGTTTTTT

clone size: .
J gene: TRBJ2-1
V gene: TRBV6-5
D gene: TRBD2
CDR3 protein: CASSYDQAGEYNEQFF
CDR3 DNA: TGTGCCAGCAGTTACGACCAAGCGGGGGAGTACAATGAGCAGTTCTTC

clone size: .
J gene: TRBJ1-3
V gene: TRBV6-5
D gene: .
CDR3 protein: CASREGAGNTIYF
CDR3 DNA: TGTGCCAGCAGGGAGGGAGCAGGGAACACCATATATTTT